One and the same sample provided the 7 T cell receptor beta chains below, sequenced in a study of OX40 agonist ivuxolimab in advanced cancers. Clones were read by immunoSEQ multiplex PCR, and TCRdb kept only the in-frame ones, dropping some. The repertoire holds fewer than 70,000 clones, with more than 85% as singletons. The material sequenced was CD4+ or CD8+ T cells sorted from blood, taken in a trial of the OX40 agonist ivuxolimab. The receptors here all came from an adult with an advanced solid tumor such as melanoma, head and neck, liver or kidney cancer.

The CDR3 loop reads CASSASGGRTDTQYF. The DNA of the CDR3 is TGTGCCAGCAGCGCGAGCGGGGGACGCACAGATACGCAGTATTTT. The chain has TRBV11-2 and TRBJ2-3; 8 bases agree with TRBD2. The CDR3 runs to 15 residues. V shed 5 bases and J 1 base; nucleotides not matched to a gene: 5. Germline V gene sequence: CDR1 SGHAT, CDR2 FQNNGV.

The chain couples TRBV27 to TRBJ2-2; D is unresolved. The CDR3 runs to 12 residues. The V gene's germline CDR1 is MNHEY and CDR2 SMNVEV (reference sequence). V lost 2 bases and J lost 8, with 6 bases in between. This CDR3 reads CASSLARGELFF. The CDR3 nucleotides read TGTGCCAGCAGTTTAGCGAGGGGGGAGCTGTTTTTT.

The rearrangement links TRBV14 to TRBJ2-1, with D unresolved. Looked up from germline, CDR1 is SGHDN and CDR2 is FVKESK. The CDR3 totals 11 residues. Trimming removed 0 bases at V and 13 bases at J, with 7 bases between. DNA of the CDR3: TGTGCCAGCAGCCAAGATATCCGACAGTTCTTC. Translation gives CASSQDIRQFF.

This chain joins TRBV5-6 and TRBJ2-7; 15 bases match TRBD2. Germline V gene data show CDR1 as SGHDT and CDR2 as YYEEEE. V lost 4 bases to trimming and J lost 4 bases; unmatched junction nucleotides: 12. The CDR3 is 18 residues long. Here the CDR3 reads CASSQMGTSGGKPYEQYF. In DNA form, the CDR3 reads TGTGCCAGCAGCCAAATGGGGACTAGCGGGGGGAAGCCGTACGAGCAGTACTTC.

The chain carries TRBV5-1 and TRBJ2-2; TRBD2 aligns across 7 bases. V gave up 4 bases and J gave up 4 bases; unmatched junction bases: 10. The CDR3 has 16 amino acids. Looked up from germline, CDR1 is SGHRS and CDR2 is YFSETQ. The CDR3 loop reads CASSPGVGGFTGELFF. The CDR3 DNA reads TGCGCCAGCAGCCCCGGGGTCGGGGGGTTCACCGGGGAGCTGTTTTTT.

This chain uses TRBV5-6 with TRBJ1-1, with a tentative D call TRBD1 (6 bases). The V end was cut by 4 bases, the J end by 4 bases, with 11 bases between. This CDR3 region has 13 residues. Looked up from germline, CDR1 is SGHDT and CDR2 is YYEEEE. This chain's CDR3 is CASSQGGGTEAFF. DNA of the CDR3: TGTGCCAGCAGCCAGGGAGGGGGCACTGAAGCTTTCTTT.

CDR3 sequence (DNA): TGTGCCGGCAAACCAGACAGGGCAACCTACGAGCAGTACTTC. Translating gives CAGKPDRATYEQYF. The chain uses TRBV6-5 and TRBJ2-7; 7 nucleotides align to TRBD1. This CDR3 is built from 14 residues. Germline V gene sequence: CDR1 MNHEY, CDR2 SVGAGI. V lost 11 bases and J lost 2; bases outside the gene matches: 12.